This TCR beta chain emerged from a study of cytomegalovirus exposure and HLA in healthy donors. Study-wide context: In terms of ancestry, the Caucasian-associated cluster contained about four fifths of the roughly 400 genotyped donors.

Trimming removed 0 bases from V and 10 bases from J, with 18 bases in between. Germline lookup yields CDR1 LNHNV and CDR2 YYDKDF (reference sequence). CDR3 length: 15 amino acids. As concerns this clone: Its antigen is unidentified.

General study results and limits: As a later analysis revealed, most CMV-associated TCR beta chains appeared HLA-restricted. Most of the TCR beta V segments (in an earlier analysis) were productive either about 87% or about 30% of the time.

The PCR was carried out with 60 Vbeta primers and 13 Jbeta primers. This table comes from immunoSEQ multiplex PCR, and its TCRdb copy is limited to in-frame clones, with some not included. The sample contains fewer than 200,000 clones, just under 80% of which appear only once. J is TRBJ1-1 and V is TRBV15, with D unclear. The sample was PBMCs. This TCR derives from a man younger than 40 in good health and CMV-seronegative. The CDR3 region has the DNA TGTGCCACCAGCAGAGATCAGAGTGGTCCGCGAGGAGCTTTCTTT. This gives the protein CATSRDQSGPRGAFF.